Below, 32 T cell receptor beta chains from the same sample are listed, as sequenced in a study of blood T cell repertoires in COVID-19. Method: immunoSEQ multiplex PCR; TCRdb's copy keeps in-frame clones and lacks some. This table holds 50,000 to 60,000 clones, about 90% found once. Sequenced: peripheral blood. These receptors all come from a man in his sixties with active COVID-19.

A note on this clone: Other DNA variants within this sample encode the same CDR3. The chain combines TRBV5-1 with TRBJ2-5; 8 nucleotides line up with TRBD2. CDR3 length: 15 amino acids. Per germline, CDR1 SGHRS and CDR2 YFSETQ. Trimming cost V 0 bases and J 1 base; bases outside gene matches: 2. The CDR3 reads CASSLVAGGQETQYF. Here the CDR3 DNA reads TGCGCCAGCAGCTTGGTTGCGGGAGGCCAAGAGACCCAGTACTTC. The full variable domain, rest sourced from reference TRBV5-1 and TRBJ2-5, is KAGVTQTPRYLIKTRGQQVTLSCSPISGHRSVSWYQQTPGQGLQFLFEYFSETQRNKGNFPGRFSGRQFSNSRSEMNVSTLELGDSALYLCASSLVAGGQETQYFGPGTRLLVL.

Here the CDR3 DNA reads TGTGCCAGCTCAGAGGGACTAGCGCGCACAGATACGCAGTATTTT. This sequence encodes CASSEGLARTDTQYF. V and J are TRBV18 and TRBJ2-3, with 10 bases lining up with TRBD2. Germline V CDR1 and CDR2: KGHSH, LQKENI. V lost 5 bases and J lost 1; bases outside the gene matches: 3. This CDR3 has 15 residues.

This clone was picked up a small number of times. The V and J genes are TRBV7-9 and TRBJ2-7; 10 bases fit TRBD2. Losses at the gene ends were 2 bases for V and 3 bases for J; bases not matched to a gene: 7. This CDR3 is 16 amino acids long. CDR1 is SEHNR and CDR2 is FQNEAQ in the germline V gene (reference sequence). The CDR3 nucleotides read TGTGCCAGCAGCTTAATTAGTGGGACTAGCGTCTACGAGCAGTACTTC. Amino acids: CASSLISGTSVYEQYF.

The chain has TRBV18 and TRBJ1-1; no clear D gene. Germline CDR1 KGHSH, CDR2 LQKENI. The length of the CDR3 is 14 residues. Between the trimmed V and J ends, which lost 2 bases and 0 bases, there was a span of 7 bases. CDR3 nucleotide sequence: TGTGCCAGCTCACCAACAGAATTGAACACTGAAGCTTTCTTT. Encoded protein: CASSPTELNTEAFF.

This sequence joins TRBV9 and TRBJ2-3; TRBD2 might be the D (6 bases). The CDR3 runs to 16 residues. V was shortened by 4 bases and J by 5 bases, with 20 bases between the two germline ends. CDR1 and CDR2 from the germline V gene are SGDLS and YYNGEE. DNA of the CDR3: TGTGCCAGCAGCTCCCCTCGGAGCGGGCGGGAAGATACGCAGTATTTT. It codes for CASSSPRSGREDTQYF.

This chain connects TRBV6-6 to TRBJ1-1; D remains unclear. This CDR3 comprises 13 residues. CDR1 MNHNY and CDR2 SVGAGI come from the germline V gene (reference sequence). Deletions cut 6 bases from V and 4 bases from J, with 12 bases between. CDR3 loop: CASSLDGSTEAFF. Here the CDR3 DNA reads TGTGCCAGCAGCCTTGACGGGAGCACTGAAGCTTTCTTT.

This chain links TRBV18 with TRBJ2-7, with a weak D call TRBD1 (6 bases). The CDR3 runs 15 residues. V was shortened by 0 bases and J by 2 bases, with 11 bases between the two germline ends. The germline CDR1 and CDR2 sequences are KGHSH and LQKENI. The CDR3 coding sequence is TGTGCCAGCTCACCACCGGGAAGGGGGACCTACGAGCAGTACTTC. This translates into CASSPPGRGTYEQYF.

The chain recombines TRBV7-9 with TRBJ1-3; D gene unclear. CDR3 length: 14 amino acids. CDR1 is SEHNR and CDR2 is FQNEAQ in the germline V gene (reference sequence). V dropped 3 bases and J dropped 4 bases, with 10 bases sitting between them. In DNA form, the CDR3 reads TGTGCCAGCAGCTTTGGAGGGTTGGGAAACACCATATATTTT. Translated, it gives CASSFGGLGNTIYF. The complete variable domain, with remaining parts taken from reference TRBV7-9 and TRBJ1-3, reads DTGVSQNPRHKITKRGQNVTFRCDPISEHNRLYWYRQTLGQGPEFLTYFQNEAQLEKSRLLSDRFSAERPKGSFSTLEIQRTEQGDSAMYLCASSFGGLGNTIYFGEGSWLTVV.

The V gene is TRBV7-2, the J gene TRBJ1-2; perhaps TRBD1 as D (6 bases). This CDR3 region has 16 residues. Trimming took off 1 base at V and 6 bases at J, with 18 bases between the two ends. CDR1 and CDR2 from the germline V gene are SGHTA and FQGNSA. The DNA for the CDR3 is TGTGCCAGCAGCTTAGAATCTGGGGGCCTTTGGGATGGCTACACCTTC. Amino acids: CASSLESGGLWDGYTF. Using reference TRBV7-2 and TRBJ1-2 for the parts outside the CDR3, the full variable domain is GAGVSQSPSNKVTEKGKDVELRCDPISGHTALYWYRQSLGQGLEFLIYFQGNSAPDKSGLPSDRFSAERTGGSVSTLTIQRTQQEDSAVYLCASSLESGGLWDGYTFGSGTRLTVV.

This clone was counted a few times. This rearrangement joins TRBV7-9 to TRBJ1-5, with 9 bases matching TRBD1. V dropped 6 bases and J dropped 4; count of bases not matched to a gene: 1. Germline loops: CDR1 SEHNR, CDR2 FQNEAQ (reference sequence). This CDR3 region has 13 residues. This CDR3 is CASRGQGNQPQHF. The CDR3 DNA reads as TGTGCCAGCAGAGGACAGGGGAATCAGCCCCAGCATTTT.

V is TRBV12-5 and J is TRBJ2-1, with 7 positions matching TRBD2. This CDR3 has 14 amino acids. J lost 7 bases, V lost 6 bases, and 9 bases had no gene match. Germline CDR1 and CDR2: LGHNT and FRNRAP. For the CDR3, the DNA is TGTGCTAGTGGCCACCCCCGGGGGGATAATGAGCAGTTCTTC. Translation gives CASGHPRGDNEQFF.

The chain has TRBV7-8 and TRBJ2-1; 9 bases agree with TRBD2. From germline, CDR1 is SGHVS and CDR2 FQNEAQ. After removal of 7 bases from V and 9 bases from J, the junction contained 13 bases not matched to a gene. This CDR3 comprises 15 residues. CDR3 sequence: CASIGTGLAIGEQFF. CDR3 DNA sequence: TGTGCCAGCATCGGAACCGGACTAGCGATCGGTGAGCAGTTCTTC.

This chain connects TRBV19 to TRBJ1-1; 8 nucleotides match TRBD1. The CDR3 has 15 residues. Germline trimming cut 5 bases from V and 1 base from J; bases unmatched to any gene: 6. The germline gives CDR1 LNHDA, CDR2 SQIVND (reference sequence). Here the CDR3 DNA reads TGTGCCAGTAGTCTGCCCCAGGGGGCGAACACTGAAGCTTTCTTT. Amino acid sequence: CASSLPQGANTEAFF. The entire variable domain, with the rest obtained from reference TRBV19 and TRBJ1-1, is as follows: DGGITQSPKYLFRKEGQNVTLSCEQNLNHDAMYWYRQDPGQGLRLIYYSQIVNDFQKGDIAEGYSVSREKKESFPLTVTSAQKNPTAFYLCASSLPQGANTEAFFGQGTRLTVV.

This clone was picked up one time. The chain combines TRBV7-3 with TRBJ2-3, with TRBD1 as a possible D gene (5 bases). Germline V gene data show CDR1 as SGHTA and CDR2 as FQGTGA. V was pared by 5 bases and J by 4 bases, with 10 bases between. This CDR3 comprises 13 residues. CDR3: CASSRQQADTQYF. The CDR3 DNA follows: TGTGCCAGCAGCCGTCAACAGGCAGATACGCAGTATTTT.

DNA for the CDR3: TGTGCCAGTAGTATAATCGGTAGCGGGAGGAACGAGCAGTACTTC. This gives the protein CASSIIGSGRNEQYF. The gene calls are TRBV19 and TRBJ2-7; the match to TRBD2 covers 10 bases. This CDR3 has 15 residues. Germline V gene data show CDR1 as LNHDA and CDR2 as SQIVND (reference sequence). The junction had 6 bases not matched to a gene; V was cut back by 2 bases and J by 5 bases.

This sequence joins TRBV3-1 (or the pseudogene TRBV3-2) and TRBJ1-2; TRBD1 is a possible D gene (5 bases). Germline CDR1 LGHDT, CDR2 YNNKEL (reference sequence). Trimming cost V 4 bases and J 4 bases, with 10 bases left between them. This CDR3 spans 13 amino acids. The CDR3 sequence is CASSPGGVYGYTF. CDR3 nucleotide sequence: TGTGCCAGCAGCCCCGGGGGGGTCTATGGCTACACCTTC.

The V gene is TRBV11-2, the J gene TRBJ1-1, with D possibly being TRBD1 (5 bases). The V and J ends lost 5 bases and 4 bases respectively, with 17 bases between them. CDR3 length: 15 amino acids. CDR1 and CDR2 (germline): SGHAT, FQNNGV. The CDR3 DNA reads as TGTGCCAGCAGCCAGCCTTCAGGGAGGATCACTGAAGCTTTCTTT. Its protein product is CASSQPSGRITEAFF.

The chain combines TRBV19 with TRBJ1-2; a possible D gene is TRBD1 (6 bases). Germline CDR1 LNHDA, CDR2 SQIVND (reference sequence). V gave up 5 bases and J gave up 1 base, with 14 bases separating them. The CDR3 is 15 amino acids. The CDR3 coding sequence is TGTGCCAGTAGTGAAGGACAGAATCTTAACTATGGCTACACCTTC. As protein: CASSEGQNLNYGYTF.

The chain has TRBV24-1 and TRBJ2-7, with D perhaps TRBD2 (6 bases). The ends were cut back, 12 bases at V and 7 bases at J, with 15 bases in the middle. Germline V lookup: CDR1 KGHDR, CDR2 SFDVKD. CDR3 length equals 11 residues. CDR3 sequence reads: CAGGDPGEQYF. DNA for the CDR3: TGTGCCGGAGGGGACCCCGGGGAGCAGTACTTC.

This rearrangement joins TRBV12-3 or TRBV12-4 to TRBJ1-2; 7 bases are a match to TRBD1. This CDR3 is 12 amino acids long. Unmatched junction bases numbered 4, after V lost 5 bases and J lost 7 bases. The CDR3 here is CASSTGVAGYTF. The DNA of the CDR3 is TGTGCCAGCAGTACAGGGGTGGCTGGCTACACCTTC.

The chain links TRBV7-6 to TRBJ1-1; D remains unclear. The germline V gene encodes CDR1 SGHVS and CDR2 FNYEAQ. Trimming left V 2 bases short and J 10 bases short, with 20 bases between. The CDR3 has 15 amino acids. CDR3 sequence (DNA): TGTGCCAGCAGCTTATCTCCGGGAGGAGAGTTGGGAGCTTTCTTT. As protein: CASSLSPGGELGAFF.

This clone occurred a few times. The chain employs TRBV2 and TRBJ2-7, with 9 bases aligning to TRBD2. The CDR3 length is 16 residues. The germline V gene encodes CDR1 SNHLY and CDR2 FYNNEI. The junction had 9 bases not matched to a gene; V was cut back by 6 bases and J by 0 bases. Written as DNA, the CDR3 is TGTGCCAGCAGAGATAGCGGGAGCTCAAGCTCCTACGAGCAGTACTTC. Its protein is CASRDSGSSSSYEQYF.

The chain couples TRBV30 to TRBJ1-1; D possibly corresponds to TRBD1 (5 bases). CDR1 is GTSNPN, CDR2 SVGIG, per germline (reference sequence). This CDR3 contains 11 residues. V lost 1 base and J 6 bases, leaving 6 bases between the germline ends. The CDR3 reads CAWSGGAEAFF. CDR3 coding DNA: TGTGCCTGGAGTGGGGGGGCTGAAGCTTTCTTT.

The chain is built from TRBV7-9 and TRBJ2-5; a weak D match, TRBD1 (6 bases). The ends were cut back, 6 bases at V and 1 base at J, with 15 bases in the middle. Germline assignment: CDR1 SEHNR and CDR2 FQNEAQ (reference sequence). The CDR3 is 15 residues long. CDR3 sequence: CASSRRGVFQETQYF. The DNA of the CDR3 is TGTGCCAGCAGTCGCAGGGGAGTGTTCCAAGAGACCCAGTACTTC.

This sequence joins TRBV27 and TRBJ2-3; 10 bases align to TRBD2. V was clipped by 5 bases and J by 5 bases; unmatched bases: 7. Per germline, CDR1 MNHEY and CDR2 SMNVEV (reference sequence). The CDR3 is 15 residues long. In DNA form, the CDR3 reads TGTGCCAGCAGTCCGGGGACTAGCGAAATAGATACGCAGTATTTT. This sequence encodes CASSPGTSEIDTQYF.

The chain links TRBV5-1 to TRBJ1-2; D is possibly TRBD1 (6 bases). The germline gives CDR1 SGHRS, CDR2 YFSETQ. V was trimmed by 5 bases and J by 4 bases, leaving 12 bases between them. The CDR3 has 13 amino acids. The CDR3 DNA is TGCGCCAGCAGTTCCGGACAGACCTATGGCTACACCTTC. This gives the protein CASSSGQTYGYTF.

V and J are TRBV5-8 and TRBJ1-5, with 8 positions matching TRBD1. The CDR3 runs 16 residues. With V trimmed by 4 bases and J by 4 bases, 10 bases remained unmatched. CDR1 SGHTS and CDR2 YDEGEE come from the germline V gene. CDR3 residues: CASSLDTGGPNQPQHF. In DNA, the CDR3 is TGTGCCAGCAGCCTCGACACAGGGGGACCTAATCAGCCCCAGCATTTT.

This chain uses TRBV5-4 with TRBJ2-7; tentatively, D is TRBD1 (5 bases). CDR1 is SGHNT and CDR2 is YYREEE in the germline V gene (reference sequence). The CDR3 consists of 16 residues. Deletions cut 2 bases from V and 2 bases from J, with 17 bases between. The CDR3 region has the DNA TGTGCCAGCAGCTTTGGGCAGGGCCCCTCCACCTACGAGCAGTACTTC. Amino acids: CASSFGQGPSTYEQYF.

CDR3 loop: CSASPPPGLAGVDEQFF. The CDR3 nucleotides are TGCAGTGCTAGTCCTCCCCCGGGACTAGCGGGAGTTGATGAGCAGTTCTTC. V gene TRBV20-1 combines with J gene TRBJ2-1; 14 positions match TRBD2. Germline CDR1 DFQATT, CDR2 SNEGSKA (reference sequence). The CDR3 consists of 17 residues. With 3 bases clipped from V and 8 bases from J, the junction kept 12 bases outside the gene matches.

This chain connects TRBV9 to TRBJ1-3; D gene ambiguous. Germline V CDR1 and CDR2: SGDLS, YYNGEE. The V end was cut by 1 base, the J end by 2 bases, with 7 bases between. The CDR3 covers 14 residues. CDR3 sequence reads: CASSVTYTGNTIYF. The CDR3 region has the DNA TGTGCCAGCAGCGTAACATACACTGGAAACACCATATATTTT.

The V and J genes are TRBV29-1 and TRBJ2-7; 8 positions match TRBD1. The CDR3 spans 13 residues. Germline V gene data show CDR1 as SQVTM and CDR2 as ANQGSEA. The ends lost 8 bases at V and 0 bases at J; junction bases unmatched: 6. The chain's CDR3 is CSIGQGPSYEQYF. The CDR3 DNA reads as TGCAGCATCGGACAGGGTCCCTCCTACGAGCAGTACTTC.

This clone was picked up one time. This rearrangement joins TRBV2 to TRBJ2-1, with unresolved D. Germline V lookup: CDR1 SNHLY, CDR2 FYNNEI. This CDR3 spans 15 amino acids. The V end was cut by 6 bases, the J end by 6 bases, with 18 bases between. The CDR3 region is CASSPRGSLGNEQFF. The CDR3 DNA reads TGTGCCAGCAGCCCTAGAGGCTCCTTAGGCAATGAGCAGTTCTTC.